Following are 11 T cell receptor beta chains from one sample sequenced in a study of post-analysis software for immune sequencing data. These receptors are not linked to any known antigen. The library was made from cDNA and included unique molecular identifiers. TCRdb reprocessed the PCR reads via MiXCR and lists one record per CDR3 protein. The sample lists over 150,000 distinct CDR3 sequences; around 30% were seen once. Study findings and constraints: In patients, TRBV5-6, TRBV5-1 and TRBV20-1 belonged to four or five TRBV segments found more frequently than in controls.

The sequenced sample consisted of blood. Source of these receptors: a girl aged 10 to 17 with multiple sclerosis.

The chain is built from TRBV3-1 and TRBJ1-4; 8 bases agree with TRBD1. The CDR3 length is 14 residues. Trimming cost V 1 base and J 8 bases; bases outside gene matches: 3. Germline V gene lookup returns CDR1 LGHDT and CDR2 YNNKEL (reference sequence). The CDR3 bases are TGTGCCAGCAGCCAAGGGACAGGGCGCGAAAAACTGTTTTTT. Encoded protein: CASSQGTGREKLFF.

As to this clonotype: One base away lies a much larger clone, so this may be a sequencing read error. V is TRBV6-2 or TRBV6-3 and J is TRBJ2-1, with 8 nucleotides matching TRBD2. The length of the CDR3 is 16 residues. CDR1 is MNHEY and CDR2 is SVGEGT in the germline V gene. The CDR3 reads CASSHPRGGGHNERFF. The CDR3 DNA is TGTGCCAGCAGCCACCCCCGGGGCGGGGGGCATAATGAGCGGTTCTTC.

As concerns this clonotype: A read error may explain this, as a much larger clone is one base away. The chain uses TRBV4-1 and TRBJ2-1, with 16 bases fitting TRBD2. The DNA end lines up better with TRBJ2-7; the J call may be wrong. The germline CDR1 and CDR2 sequences are MGHRA and YSYEKL. The CDR3 totals 18 residues. The CDR3 is CASSLGLAGGPSYNEQYF. CDR3 coding DNA: TGCGCCAGCAGCCTGGGACTAGCGGGAGGGCCTTCCTACAATGAGCAGTACTTC.

Only one count was recorded for this clonotype. A much more abundant neighbour one base away suggests this may be a read error. The chain recombines TRBV4-1 with TRBJ2-1; D is perhaps TRBD2 (5 bases). Germline loops: CDR1 MGHRA, CDR2 YSYEKL. V lost 3 bases, J lost 4 bases, and 16 bases lay in between. CDR3 length: 16 residues. DNA for the CDR3: TGCGCCAGCAGCCAGTTAACTATCGGAGGATACAATGAGCAGTTCTTC. It specifies CASSQLTIGGYNEQFF.

This clonotype was seen a few times. The J gene is TRBJ2-1, the V gene TRBV7-9; TRBD1 or TRBD2 may be the D gene (5 bases each). CDR3 length equals 17 residues. CDR1 is SEHNR, CDR2 FQNEAQ, per germline (reference sequence). The germline V and J ends were trimmed by 5 bases and 7 bases, with 24 bases remaining between them. DNA of the CDR3: TGTGCCAGCAGCAGAACGTTACGGGGCATTAATCCGAATGAGCAGTTCTTC. This encodes CASSRTLRGINPNEQFF. Based on the CDR3 plus reference TRBV7-9 and TRBJ2-1, the full variable domain is DTGVSQNPRHKITKRGQNVTFRCDPISEHNRLYWYRQTLGQGPEFLTYFQNEAQLEKSRLLSDRFSAERPKGSFSTLEIQRTEQGDSAMYLCASSRTLRGINPNEQFFGPGTRLTVL.

This clonotype was counted a few times. The chain recombines TRBV5-4 with TRBJ2-1, with 12 nucleotides matching TRBD2. This CDR3 has 17 amino acids. CDR1 and CDR2 from the germline V gene are SGHNT and YYREEE (reference sequence). V dropped 3 bases and J dropped 1; count of bases not matched to a gene: 5. The CDR3 DNA is TGTGCCAGCAGCTCAGCGACTAGCGGGAGTTCCTACAATGAGCAGTTCTTC. Amino acids: CASSSATSGSSYNEQFF.

In this sample, this clonotype turned up once. This could be a read error, since a much larger clone is one nucleotide away. J is TRBJ2-1 and V is TRBV12-3 or TRBV12-4; TRBD2 agrees at 7 bases. This CDR3 spans 14 amino acids. The CDR3 coding sequence is TGTGTCAGCAGTTTAAGAGCTAGCGGAAATGAGCAGTTCTTC. Encoded protein: CVSSLRASGNEQFF.

DNA for the CDR3: TGCAGCGTTGAAGGCGGTATGGGGGGATTGAACACTGAAGCTTTCTTT. It yields the protein CSVEGGMGGLNTEAFF. V is TRBV29-1 and J is TRBJ1-1; a possible D gene is TRBD1 (5 bases). The V gene's germline CDR1 is SQVTM and CDR2 ANQGSEA. Trimming cost V 1 base and J 0 bases, with 15 bases left between them. This CDR3 comprises 16 residues.

This clonotype turned up a few times. The genes are TRBV4-1 and TRBJ2-2, with D maybe TRBD2 (5 bases). Trimming took 7 bases from V and 1 from J, leaving 13 bases between them. This CDR3 is built from 15 residues. CDR1 is MGHRA, CDR2 YSYEKL, per germline. CDR3 DNA sequence: TGCGCCAGCACGAGCGGTCCTCTGAACACCGGGGAGCTGTTTTTT. This sequence encodes CASTSGPLNTGELFF.

This rearrangement joins TRBV4-2 to TRBJ2-7; possibly TRBD2 for D (6 bases). Trimming removed 3 bases from V and 4 bases from J, with 10 bases in between. Germline loops: CDR1 LGHNA, CDR2 YNFKEQ. The CDR3 is 13 residues long. CDR3 sequence: CASSHASAYEQYF. CDR3 sequence (DNA): TGTGCCAGCAGCCACGCTAGCGCATACGAGCAGTACTTC.

The chain combines TRBV5-1 with TRBJ2-1; possibly TRBD1 for D (6 bases). V was shortened by 4 bases and J by 2 bases, with 10 bases between the two germline ends. CDR3 length: 14 amino acids. The germline CDR1 and CDR2 sequences are SGHRS and YFSETQ. This chain's CDR3 is CASSAAGAYNEQFF. As DNA, the CDR3 is TGCGCCAGCAGCGCCGCAGGGGCCTACAATGAGCAGTTCTTC.